The 21 T cell receptor beta chains reported below all come from one sample, sequenced in a study of CD8 T cells in ankylosing spondylitis. Study-level findings and limits: It appeared that ankylosing spondylitis blood was characterized by a TCR beta motif of 8 or 9 highly homologous variants.

Each CDR3 protein gets one entry after TCRdb re-called the 5' RACE reads with MiXCR. The repertoire holds 200,000 to 250,000 distinct CDR3 sequences, with about 18% as singletons. The antigens these receptors bind are not known. Input material: blood, either unsorted or a sorted T cell fraction (not recorded which). These receptors were taken from a male donor with ankylosing spondylitis.

This clonotype was observed a handful of times. The genes are TRBV3-1 and TRBJ2-1; 8 bases map to TRBD2. The CDR3 is 17 amino acids. Germline CDR1 and CDR2: LGHDT and YNNKEL (reference sequence). Unmatched junction bases numbered 9, after V lost 0 bases and J lost 5 bases. CDR3 region: CASSQDREGGSHNEQFF. CDR3 nucleotide sequence: TGTGCCAGCAGCCAAGATCGGGAGGGGGGGTCCCACAATGAGCAGTTCTTC.

This clonotype was recorded a few times. The chain combines TRBV4-1 with TRBJ1-1; D gene ambiguous. The CDR3 loop spans 13 amino acids. The V end lost 2 bases, the J end lost 8 bases, and 12 bases lay between the germline ends. Germline V gene lookup returns CDR1 MGHRA and CDR2 YSYEKL. The CDR3 spells CASSQTQGWEAFF. The DNA of the CDR3 is TGCGCCAGCAGCCAAACCCAAGGGTGGGAAGCTTTCTTT.

The chain recombines TRBV7-9 with TRBJ2-5; TRBD1 aligns across 10 bases. The CDR3 totals 15 residues. Germline assignment: CDR1 SEHNR and CDR2 FQNEAQ (reference sequence). Trimming at V came to 5 bases and at J to 4 bases, leaving 7 bases not matched to a gene. CDR3 residues: CASSNRDRGVETQYF. In nucleotides, the CDR3 is TGTGCCAGCAGCAACCGGGACAGGGGTGTAGAGACCCAGTACTTC.

This clonotype was detected ten times or more. The V and J genes are TRBV12-3 or TRBV12-4 and TRBJ1-2; 8 nucleotides align to TRBD1. The ends lost 3 bases at V and 2 bases at J; junction bases unmatched: 8. CDR3 length equals 16 residues. CDR3 in DNA: TGTGCCAGCAGTTTCAACCCGGGACAGGTGAACTATGGCTACACCTTC. This sequence encodes CASSFNPGQVNYGYTF.

This clonotype was seen a few times. At one end, the junction sequence differs from germline, possibly due to a read error. The V call is TRBV7-7, the J call TRBJ2-5; a weak D match, TRBD2 (5 bases). Germline V gene lookup returns CDR1 SSHAT and CDR2 FNYEAQ (reference sequence). The CDR3 is 13 residues long. CDR3 residues: CASSSDWQETQYF. The CDR3 coding sequence is TGTGCTAGCAGCTCGGACTGGCAAGAGACCCAGTACTTC.

This clonotype was found a few times. V usage is TRBV6-5 and J usage is TRBJ1-1; D is perhaps TRBD1 (5 bases). This CDR3 has 15 amino acids. Germline V gene lookup returns CDR1 MNHEY and CDR2 SVGAGI. Trimming shortened V by 4 bases and J by 2 bases, and 14 bases separated the two germline ends. This CDR3 reads CASSSHYRINTEAFF. The CDR3 region has the DNA TGTGCCAGCAGTTCGCATTACAGGATTAACACTGAAGCTTTCTTT.

This clonotype was detected only a few times. V and J are TRBV29-1 and TRBJ2-7; 9 bases align to TRBD2. Germline CDR1 and CDR2: SQVTM and ANQGSEA. Trimming took 1 base from V and 1 from J; bases not matched to a gene: 5. This CDR3 comprises 15 residues. CDR3 nucleotides: TGCAGCGTTGAAGCGGCGGGGGGGTCGTCCTACGAGCAGTACTTC. It encodes CSVEAAGGSSYEQYF.

The chain links TRBV7-2 to TRBJ2-7; the D gene is possibly TRBD2 (6 bases). The CDR3 runs 16 residues. The V gene's germline CDR1 is SGHTA and CDR2 FQGNSA. V was shortened by 6 bases and J by 3 bases, with 21 bases between the two germline ends. The CDR3 nucleotides read TGTGCCAGCAGTTTAATTTCCGGGACTGGGCGCTACGAGCAGTACTTC. Residues: CASSLISGTGRYEQYF.

This clonotype was seen ten or more times. The rearrangement links TRBV4-1 to TRBJ2-3, with D possibly TRBD1 on 7 matching bases. The ends were cut back, 0 bases at V and 1 base at J, with 11 bases in the middle. Germline assignment: CDR1 MGHRA and CDR2 YSYEKL. The CDR3 contains 16 residues. CDR3 in amino acids: CASSQDRGTGTDTQYF. CDR3 sequence (DNA): TGCGCCAGCAGCCAAGATCGCGGGACAGGCACAGATACGCAGTATTTT.

The sample holds a few counts of this clonotype. J is TRBJ2-1 and V is TRBV7-3; TRBD2 might be the D (5 bases). The V and J ends lost 1 base and 10 bases respectively, with 8 bases between them. Germline V gene data show CDR1 as SGHTA and CDR2 as FQGTGA. CDR3 length: 12 amino acids. This CDR3 is CASSLRGSEQFF. The CDR3 DNA sequence: TGTGCCAGCAGCTTAAGAGGGTCGGAGCAGTTCTTC.

V usage is TRBV20-1 and J usage is TRBJ2-7; 10 bases line up with TRBD2. The CDR3 length is 14 residues. Unmatched junction bases numbered 3, after V lost 1 base and J lost 3 bases. Germline CDR1 is DFQATT and CDR2 is SNEGSKA (reference sequence). The CDR3 sequence is CSARVLAGDYEQYF. The CDR3 DNA reads as TGCAGTGCTAGAGTTCTAGCGGGGGACTACGAGCAGTACTTC.

This clonotype showed up just once. The V gene is TRBV3-1, the J gene TRBJ2-1, with D maybe TRBD2 (7 bases). Trimming stripped 2 bases from V and 5 bases from J, with 16 bases between. This CDR3 has 16 residues. In germline, CDR1 is LGHDT, CDR2 YNNKEL (reference sequence). The CDR3 DNA is TGTGCCAGCAGCCAATTCCCCGGGGGGCCAGACAATGAGCAGTTCTTC. Translation: CASSQFPGGPDNEQFF.

The chain couples TRBV28 to TRBJ2-7; unclear D gene. The CDR3 is 15 amino acids. Germline V gives CDR1 MDHEN, CDR2 SYDVKM. Trimming removed 3 bases from V and 0 bases from J, with 12 bases in between. CDR3 nucleotides: TGTGCCAGCAGTTTTAGGGTTGCTAGCTCCTACGAGCAGTACTTC. Protein product: CASSFRVASSYEQYF.

Comments on this clonotype: The junction differs from germline at one of its ends, possibly a read error. The rearrangement links TRBV11-3 to TRBJ1-1; a weak D match, TRBD1 (6 bases). Germline V gives CDR1 SGHNT, CDR2 YENEEA. This CDR3 has 14 residues. The CDR3 sequence: CASSLDPGQPEAFF. The CDR3 DNA reads as TGTGCCAGCAGCTTAGACCCCGGACAGCCTGAGGCTTTCTTT.

This clonotype has more than one count but fewer than ten. J is TRBJ1-1 and V is TRBV29-1, with unresolved D. There are 12 residues in the CDR3. Trimming took 8 bases from V and 7 from J, leaving 17 bases between them. Germline CDR1 reads SQVTM; CDR2 reads ANQGSEA. Here the CDR3 reads CSPQRLEYEAFF. The CDR3 region has the DNA TGCAGCCCCCAACGGTTAGAGTATGAAGCTTTCTTT.

This clonotype was counted only a few times. The chain has TRBV4-2 and TRBJ1-1; a possible D gene is TRBD1 (6 bases). V gave up 1 base and J gave up 4 bases, with 10 bases separating them. Germline V CDR1 and CDR2: LGHNA, YNFKEQ. This CDR3 is 14 amino acids long. CDR3: CASSQGGRGTEAFF. DNA for the CDR3: TGTGCCAGCAGCCAAGGTGGCAGGGGCACTGAAGCTTTCTTT.

This clonotype was seen a few times. The chain is built from TRBV29-1 and TRBJ1-3; 8 nucleotides line up with TRBD1. The CDR3 spans 12 residues. Germline V CDR1 and CDR2: SQVTM, ANQGSEA. V was clipped by 7 bases and J by 4 bases; unmatched bases: 3. The CDR3 here is CSATGGGNTIYF. As DNA, the CDR3 is TGCAGCGCTACAGGGGGAGGAAACACCATATATTTT.

This clonotype was recorded a few times. The gene calls are TRBV3-1 and TRBJ2-3; D not certain. Trimming left V 0 bases short and J 4 bases short, with 11 bases between. The germline V gene has CDR1 LGHDT and CDR2 YNNKEL (reference sequence). The CDR3 consists of 15 residues. DNA for the CDR3: TGTGCCAGCAGCCAAGAACTCGCGTCGGCAGATACGCAGTATTTT. Its protein product is CASSQELASADTQYF.

This clonotype was found many times. The rearrangement joins TRBV4-1 to TRBJ2-2; 10 bases are shared with TRBD1. With 5 bases clipped from V and 1 base from J, the junction kept 13 bases outside the gene matches. The CDR3 totals 19 residues. Germline CDR1 and CDR2: MGHRA and YSYEKL. DNA of the CDR3: TGCGCCAGCAGCGCGCGACAGGGGGCTATTTTTCTGAACACCGGGGAGCTGTTTTTT. Amino acid sequence: CASSARQGAIFLNTGELFF.

The chain uses TRBV12-3 or TRBV12-4 and TRBJ2-1; 11 positions agree with TRBD2. Trimming removed 11 bases from V and 5 bases from J; junction bases left unmatched: 5. CDR3 length: 13 amino acids. This chain's CDR3 is CAAGTSGHNEQFF. The CDR3 bases are TGTGCCGCCGGGACTAGCGGACACAATGAGCAGTTCTTC.

The V gene is TRBV20-1, the J gene TRBJ2-1; TRBD2 matches 11 bases. The CDR3 runs 15 residues. Germline V gene data show CDR1 as DFQATT and CDR2 as SNEGSKA (reference sequence). V gave up 6 bases and J gave up 4 bases; unmatched junction bases: 8. The CDR3 is CSASTTSGVYNEQFF. CDR3 in DNA: TGCAGTGCCAGTACGACTAGCGGGGTTTACAATGAGCAGTTCTTC.